Below, 5 T cell receptor beta chains from the same sample are listed, as sequenced in a study of blood T cell repertoires in COVID-19. The method was immunoSEQ multiplex PCR; TCRdb's version includes in-frame clones alone and lacks a portion of them. Here the sample spans under 200,000 clones, 70% to 90% being singletons. Sequencing input: peripheral blood. These receptors came from a man in his fifties with active or convalescent COVID-19.

This clone has a single count. The V and J genes are TRBV7-2 and TRBJ1-2; D might be TRBD1 (5 bases). Germline assignment: CDR1 SGHTA and CDR2 FQGNSA. The CDR3 consists of 13 residues. V dropped 5 bases and J dropped 4 bases, with 11 bases sitting between them. The CDR3 is CASSDPGLYGYTF. In nucleotides, the CDR3 is TGTGCCAGCAGCGACCCGGGACTCTATGGCTACACCTTC.

This clone was recorded once. The chain recombines TRBV29-1 with TRBJ2-5; a possible D gene is TRBD2 (6 bases). V was shortened by 6 bases and J by 5 bases, with 19 bases between the two germline ends. Per germline, CDR1 SQVTM and CDR2 ANQGSEA. CDR3 size: 14 residues. CDR3: CSVGGSIVGETQYF. The DNA for the CDR3 is TGCAGCGTGGGAGGTTCAATTGTTGGGGAGACCCAGTACTTC.

This CDR3 is CASSRSGGTGELFF. The CDR3 bases are TGCGCCAGCAGCCGATCAGGGGGGACCGGGGAGCTGTTTTTT. The rearrangement joins TRBV4-1 to TRBJ2-2; weak D call: TRBD1 (7 bases). The CDR3 consists of 14 residues. Germline assignment: CDR1 MGHRA and CDR2 YSYEKL. The V and J ends lost 4 bases and 5 bases respectively, with 11 bases between them.

This chain connects TRBV7-9 to TRBJ1-2; D remains ambiguous. This CDR3 comprises 13 residues. The germline V gene encodes CDR1 SEHNR and CDR2 FQNEAQ (reference sequence). With 5 bases removed from V and 3 bases from J, the gap between germline ends came to 10 bases. This CDR3 is CASSPGWDYGYTF. CDR3 bases: TGTGCCAGCAGCCCAGGTTGGGACTATGGCTACACCTTC.

This chain joins TRBV11-3 and TRBJ1-6; 9 nucleotides align to TRBD1. Per germline, CDR1 SGHNT and CDR2 YENEEA. J gave up 8 bases and V 5 bases, and 22 bases lay outside the gene matches. The length of the CDR3 is 20 residues. In nucleotides, the CDR3 is TGTGCCAGCAGCCAGACCCCGGGACAGGGACTAAATGGAGGTTATTCACCCCTCCACTTT. Protein sequence: CASSQTPGQGLNGGYSPLHF.